The 25 T cell receptor beta chains reported below all come from one sample, sequenced in a study of memory CD4+ T cells and cytomegalovirus serostatus. Single viable CD3+CD4+CD8-CD45RO+ cells were sorted as the memory CD4+ T cells. The assay was immunoSEQ multiplex PCR, and TCRdb's table has in-frame clones only and misses some. The data hold 54,000 or so clones, with roughly 81% observed a single time. Sample: memory CD4+ T cells from blood. The origin of the receptors is an adult in good health and CMV-seronegative.

This rearrangement joins TRBV7-2 to TRBJ1-3; tentative D call: TRBD1 (5 bases). The germline V and J ends were trimmed by 5 bases and 3 bases, with 11 bases remaining between them. CDR1 and CDR2 from the germline V gene are SGHTA and FQGNSA. CDR3 length: 14 residues. CDR3 in amino acids: CASSTGTIGNTIYF. CDR3 sequence (DNA): TGTGCCAGCAGCACTGGGACCATTGGAAACACCATATATTTT.

This clone was observed a handful of times. The DNA is omitted, as the CDR3 cannot be located on it reliably, and the CDR3 follows TCRdb's listing. The chain carries TRBV30 and TRBJ1-3. A total of 13 residues make up the CDR3, ends included. The V gene's germline CDR1 is GTSNPN and CDR2 SVGIG (reference sequence). The CDR3 here is CAWSTSGGNTIYF.

This clone was detected only a few times. V and J are TRBV7-2 and TRBJ2-1, with TRBD1 matching 7 bases. Germline CDR1 SGHTA, CDR2 FQGNSA. This CDR3 is 15 amino acids long. Trimming removed 5 bases from V and 7 bases from J; junction bases left unmatched: 11. DNA of the CDR3: TGTGCCAGCAGCGGACAGGCCTTCGAGGTGAATGAGCAGTTCTTC. This codes for CASSGQAFEVNEQFF.

V gene TRBV18 combines with J gene TRBJ2-3, with TRBD2 identical over 9 bases. This CDR3 comprises 17 residues. Germline V gene data show CDR1 as KGHSH and CDR2 as LQKENI. V was clipped by 3 bases and J by 5 bases; unmatched bases: 12. As DNA, the CDR3 is TGTGCCAGCTCACCCAAGTTAACTAGCGGGTTAGGAGATACGCAGTATTTT. This translates into CASSPKLTSGLGDTQYF.

The rearrangement links TRBV18 to TRBJ2-3, with D perhaps TRBD1 (6 bases). V lost 9 bases and J 6 bases, leaving 22 bases between the germline ends. Germline CDR1 and CDR2: KGHSH and LQKENI. The CDR3 is 15 residues long. CDR3 nucleotide sequence: TGTGCCAGTCCTCCAGGGGACACCCTGACCGATACGCAGTATTTT. It translates to CASPPGDTLTDTQYF.

CDR3 region: CASSPRQGGQPQHF. The CDR3 nucleotides read TGTGCCAGCAGCCCTAGACAGGGAGGGCAGCCCCAGCATTTT. The chain is built from TRBV7-2 and TRBJ1-5; 7 bases map to TRBD1. This CDR3 region has 14 residues. Germline values: CDR1 SGHTA, CDR2 FQGNSA. With V trimmed by 5 bases and J by 7 bases, 8 bases remained unmatched.

This clone was picked up a small number of times. The chain couples TRBV7-6 to TRBJ2-7; TRBD2 matches at 10 bases. The CDR3 loop spans 14 amino acids. V lost 2 bases, J lost 6 bases, and 4 bases stayed unmatched. Germline CDR1 and CDR2: SGHVS and FNYEAQ. The CDR3 protein is CASSLTTSGLEQYF. CDR3 nucleotides: TGTGCCAGCAGCTTAACGACTAGCGGGCTCGAGCAGTACTTC.

The chain is built from TRBV1 and TRBJ2-6. TRBV1 counts as a pseudogene. This CDR3 spans 13 amino acids. In DNA, the CDR3 is TGCACCAGCAGTGAAAGTCGGGCCAACGTCCTGACTTTC. This codes for CTSSESRANVLTF.

This clone was recorded once. V is TRBV28 and J is TRBJ1-5, with TRBD1 matching over 9 bases. The CDR3 contains 17 residues. With V trimmed by 1 base and J by 7 bases, 11 bases remained unmatched. From germline, CDR1 is MDHEN and CDR2 SYDVKM. The CDR3 loop is CASSLFRTGVMGQPQHF. The CDR3, as DNA: TGTGCCAGCAGTTTATTTCGGACAGGGGTGATGGGGCAGCCCCAGCATTTT.

This chain links TRBV6-4 with TRBJ2-3; D is uncertain. The CDR3 has 14 residues. Germline CDR1 is MRHNA and CDR2 is SNTAGT. V lost 3 bases, J lost 2 bases, and 9 bases lay in between. CDR3 sequence (DNA): TGTGCCAGCAGTGAGACCTATAACACAGATACGCAGTATTTT. This codes for CASSETYNTDTQYF.

This chain connects TRBV29-1 to TRBJ1-2, with no clear D. This CDR3 comprises 10 residues. Germline values: CDR1 SQVTM, CDR2 ANQGSEA. Trimming pared 4 bases from V and 2 bases from J, leaving 2 bases between. Here the CDR3 DNA reads TGCAGCGTTGGGAACTATGGCTACACCTTC. Its translation is CSVGNYGYTF.

The chain combines TRBV28 with TRBJ2-2; TRBD2 agrees at 10 bases. The germline V gene encodes CDR1 MDHEN and CDR2 SYDVKM. Trimming at V came to 2 bases and at J to 0 bases, leaving 15 bases not matched to a gene. This CDR3 region has 21 residues. The CDR3 sequence: CASSLRPSLIAGGTNTGELFF. For the CDR3, the DNA is TGTGCCAGCAGTTTACGACCCTCACTTATAGCGGGAGGTACGAACACCGGGGAGCTGTTTTTT.

The genes are TRBV18 and TRBJ2-1; TRBD2 aligns across 7 bases. Per the germline V gene, CDR1 is KGHSH and CDR2 is LQKENI. The CDR3 runs to 14 residues. V trimming: 3 bases; J trimming: 5 bases; junction bases outside the gene matches: 4. CDR3 DNA sequence: TGTGCCAGCTCACCTAAGGGAGGGGACAATGAGCAGTTCTTC. Its protein product is CASSPKGGDNEQFF. Based on the CDR3 plus reference TRBV18 and TRBJ2-1, the full variable domain is NAGVMQNPRHLVRRRGQEARLRCSPMKGHSHVYWYRQLPEEGLKFMVYLQKENIIDESGMPKERFSAEFPKEGPSILRIQQVVRGDSAAYFCASSPKGGDNEQFFGPGTRLTVL.

The gene calls are TRBV7-3 and TRBJ2-1, with TRBD2 matching 8 bases. J lost 7 bases, V lost 6 bases, and 5 bases had no gene match. This CDR3 spans 13 amino acids. Germline-derived CDR1 and CDR2 are SGHTA and FQGTGA. The DNA for the CDR3 is TGTGCCAGCAGTTCGAGCGGGAGTAATGAGCAGTTCTTC. Its protein is CASSSSGSNEQFF.

V usage is TRBV27 and J usage is TRBJ2-3; D is ambiguous. This CDR3 is 14 amino acids long. CDR1 MNHEY and CDR2 SMNVEV come from the germline V gene (reference sequence). The V and J ends lost 5 bases and 5 bases respectively, with 14 bases between them. The CDR3 DNA reads as TGTGCCAGCAGTCCGGCTCTCCTTCAAGATACGCAGTATTTT. Protein product: CASSPALLQDTQYF.

Only a few counts were recorded for this clone. Other DNA sequences in the sample encode the same CDR3. The chain employs TRBV18 and TRBJ1-2, with D uncertain. V gave up 2 bases and J gave up 4 bases, with 5 bases separating them. CDR3 length equals 12 residues. The germline gives CDR1 KGHSH, CDR2 LQKENI. The CDR3 protein is CASSPDSYGYTF. The DNA of the CDR3 is TGTGCCAGCTCACCAGATTCCTATGGCTACACCTTC.

This clone showed up just once. The gene calls are TRBV13 and TRBJ2-1, with 10 bases lining up with TRBD2. The V gene's germline CDR1 is PRHDT and CDR2 FYEKMQ (reference sequence). The CDR3 totals 15 residues. V lost 1 base to trimming and J lost 8 bases; unmatched junction nucleotides: 5. CDR3 DNA: TGTGCCAGCAGCTTAGTTCCTAGCGGGAGCTATGAGCAGTTCTTC. This encodes CASSLVPSGSYEQFF.

This clone was detected a few times. The chain joins TRBV1 to TRBJ1-5. TRBV1 constitutes a pseudogene. This CDR3 is built from 15 residues. CDR3 residues: CTSSQGGYSNQPQHF. CDR3 in DNA: TGCACCAGCAGCCAAGGTGGATATAGCAATCAGCCCCAGCATTTT.

This clone was seen just once. The V gene is TRBV28, the J gene TRBJ1-2, with TRBD1 as a possible D gene (5 bases). The germline V gene encodes CDR1 MDHEN and CDR2 SYDVKM. Deletions cut 2 bases from V and 4 bases from J, with 11 bases between. CDR3 length equals 14 residues. In DNA form, the CDR3 reads TGTGCCAGCAGTTTACGAGGGGCTGGCTATGGCTACACCTTC. This encodes CASSLRGAGYGYTF.

Sample share makes this clone medium-sized. J is TRBJ1-1 and V is TRBV7-9; the D gene is possibly TRBD1 (6 bases). The CDR3 has 15 residues. V lost 5 bases to trimming and J lost 1 base, with 14 bases between them. Germline CDR1 and CDR2: SEHNR and FQNEAQ (reference sequence). DNA of the CDR3: TGTGCCAGCAGCCCGACAAGGACAGAGAACACTGAAGCTTTCTTT. It specifies CASSPTRTENTEAFF.

Only one count was recorded for this clone. The genes are TRBV4-1 and TRBJ1-3; D gene uncertain. Trimming removed 1 base at V and 2 bases at J, with 15 bases between. This CDR3 is 17 amino acids long. In germline, CDR1 is MGHRA, CDR2 YSYEKL. CDR3 sequence reads: CASSQAVTGNPGNTIYF. CDR3 DNA sequence: TGCGCCAGCAGCCAAGCGGTGACGGGGAACCCTGGAAACACCATATATTTT.

V usage is TRBV5-1 and J usage is TRBJ1-2, with unresolved D. CDR3 length equals 15 residues. Germline lookup yields CDR1 SGHRS and CDR2 YFSETQ. V was cut by 5 bases and J by 4 bases, with 18 bases left in between. CDR3 coding DNA: TGCGCCAGCAGGGTGGGGTCCACGGGGATCTATGGCTACACCTTC. Its protein product is CASRVGSTGIYGYTF.

This clone was seen a single time. The V call is TRBV15, the J call TRBJ2-2; a possible D gene is TRBD2 (6 bases). Germline V CDR1 and CDR2: LNHNV, YYDKDF (reference sequence). The CDR3 spans 15 residues. Trimming removed 0 bases from V and 6 bases from J, with 11 bases in between. The CDR3 loop is CATSRDNGRAGELFF. DNA of the CDR3: TGTGCCACCAGCAGAGATAACGGGAGAGCCGGGGAGCTGTTTTTT.

This clone was recorded once. The chain has TRBV7-2 and TRBJ2-1; 12 bases agree with TRBD2. Germline lookup yields CDR1 SGHTA and CDR2 FQGNSA. V shed 5 bases, J shed 9 bases, and the junction held 8 bases outside the gene matches. The CDR3 has 15 residues. The CDR3 sequence is CASSPTSGSPGEQFF. The DNA of the CDR3 is TGTGCCAGCAGCCCGACTAGCGGGAGTCCCGGTGAGCAGTTCTTC.

The rearrangement links TRBV27 to TRBJ1-1; D gene ambiguous. The V end lost 7 bases, the J end lost 1 base, and 16 bases lay between the germline ends. CDR1 and CDR2 (germline): MNHEY, SMNVEV (reference sequence). The length of the CDR3 is 15 residues. CDR3 nucleotides: TGTGCCAGCAATTTGGCTTCAGCGTCGAACACTGAAGCTTTCTTT. It specifies CASNLASASNTEAFF.